A single sample is the source of the 22 T cell receptor beta chains below, sequenced in a study of beta chain features in type 1 diabetes. Whole-study findings and limits: TCRB CDR3s were moderately but significantly shorter in Type 1 diabetes patients in all four CD4+ subsets.

The investigators reverse transcribed all of the isolated RNA, so they sequenced expressed TCRB transcripts. The protocol was immunoSEQ multiplex PCR, while the TCRdb copy is restricted to in-frame clones and leaves out a portion. The sample has under 300,000 clones; approximately 10% are singletons. Antigens of these TCRs are unknown. What was sequenced was naive CD4+ T cells from blood. These receptors all come from a man aged 25 to 45 with type 1 diabetes.

This clone was recorded a few times. The CDR3 reads CAWSTENYGYTF. In DNA, the CDR3 is TGTGCCTGGAGTACAGAAAACTATGGCTACACCTTC. V gene TRBV30 combines with J gene TRBJ1-2, with unresolved D. The CDR3 contains 12 residues. The germline gives CDR1 GTSNPN, CDR2 SVGIG (reference sequence). Deletions cut 2 bases from V and 2 bases from J, with 6 bases between.

A word on this clone: Other DNA sequences of this sample code for an identical CDR3. V gene TRBV7-9 combines with J gene TRBJ1-2; possibly TRBD1 for D (6 bases). Trimming pared 2 bases from V and 8 bases from J, leaving 9 bases between. Germline V gene lookup returns CDR1 SEHNR and CDR2 FQNEAQ (reference sequence). The CDR3 loop spans 12 amino acids. CDR3 residues: CASSLSGEGYTF. CDR3 nucleotide sequence: TGTGCCAGCAGCTTATCAGGGGAGGGCTACACCTTC.

The table lists this clone with a few counts. For the CDR3, the DNA is TGCAGCGTCAGACAGGGGGGTTCAAACATTCAGTACTTC. Translation: CSVRQGGSNIQYF. The chain employs TRBV29-1 and TRBJ2-4, with TRBD1 matching 9 bases. CDR3 length equals 13 residues. Germline assignment: CDR1 SQVTM and CDR2 ANQGSEA. With V trimmed by 6 bases and J by 6 bases, 6 bases remained unmatched.

The V gene is TRBV5-4, the J gene TRBJ2-2; D possibly corresponds to TRBD2 (6 bases). The germline gives CDR1 SGHNT, CDR2 YYREEE (reference sequence). The CDR3 loop spans 14 amino acids. V was trimmed by 4 bases and J by 9 bases, leaving 16 bases between them. CDR3 DNA: TGTGCCAGCAGCGCCCGGGACTCTAGCCGGGAGCTGTTTTTT. Translation: CASSARDSSRELFF.

The chain couples TRBV7-2 to TRBJ1-1; 8 bases line up with TRBD1. Germline CDR1 is SGHTA and CDR2 is FQGNSA. The trim removed 5 bases at V and 1 base at J, leaving 3 bases unmatched. This CDR3 region has 14 residues. In DNA, the CDR3 is TGTGCCAGCAGCCCAGACAGGGGGAACACTGAAGCTTTCTTT. It codes for CASSPDRGNTEAFF. Full variable domain (rest looked up from reference TRBV7-2 and TRBJ1-1): GAGVSQSPSNKVTEKGKDVELRCDPISGHTALYWYRQSLGQGLEFLIYFQGNSAPDKSGLPSDRFSAERTGGSVSTLTIQRTQQEDSAVYLCASSPDRGNTEAFFGQGTRLTVV.

This clone was found a few times. This rearrangement joins TRBV30 to TRBJ1-1; TRBD1 might be the D (6 bases). The ends were cut back, 0 bases at V and 3 bases at J, with 14 bases in the middle. The CDR3 sequence is 15 residues long. Germline values: CDR1 GTSNPN, CDR2 SVGIG (reference sequence). This CDR3 reads CAWSVGGRGYTEAFF. Here the CDR3 DNA reads TGTGCCTGGAGTGTCGGGGGGCGCGGATACACTGAAGCTTTCTTT.

This clone was seen a few times. The chain is built from TRBV10-3 and TRBJ2-5, with TRBD2 identical over 11 bases. The CDR3 contains 13 residues. Germline CDR1 is ENHRY and CDR2 is SYGVKD. V shed 11 bases and J 2 bases; nucleotides not matched to a gene: 4. The CDR3 is CASRTSGQETQYF. For the CDR3, the DNA is TGTGCCTCCCGGACTAGCGGGCAAGAGACCCAGTACTTC.

The genes are TRBV2 and TRBJ2-7; TRBD2 matches at 7 bases. The germline V gene has CDR1 SNHLY and CDR2 FYNNEI. Trimming took 7 bases from V and 2 from J; bases not matched to a gene: 8. This CDR3 spans 14 amino acids. The CDR3 bases are TGTGCCAGCATGAGAAGCGGGGCAGCCTACGAGCAGTACTTC. This gives the protein CASMRSGAAYEQYF.

The rearrangement joins TRBV2 to TRBJ2-3, with D maybe TRBD2 (5 bases). V lost 4 bases and J 4 bases, leaving 9 bases between the germline ends. The CDR3 covers 13 residues. CDR1 is SNHLY, CDR2 FYNNEI, per germline. For the CDR3, the DNA is TGTGCCAGCAGTGCTGGGGAGTCAGATACGCAGTATTTT. It encodes CASSAGESDTQYF.

The chain uses TRBV30 and TRBJ2-5; a possible D gene is TRBD2 (6 bases). V lost 3 bases and J lost 2, with 16 bases in between. The CDR3 totals 15 residues. CDR1 GTSNPN and CDR2 SVGIG come from the germline V gene (reference sequence). CDR3 amino acids: CAWSAGQWHQETQYF. CDR3 nucleotide sequence: TGTGCCTGGAGCGCGGGGCAGTGGCATCAAGAGACCCAGTACTTC.

The CDR3 DNA is TGTGCCAGCACCCTTCGTGTAAGGAGTGAGCAGTTCTTC. Protein product: CASTLRVRSEQFF. V usage is TRBV7-2 and J usage is TRBJ2-1; D unclear. The germline gives CDR1 SGHTA, CDR2 FQGNSA. V was pared by 7 bases and J by 9 bases, with 16 bases between. This CDR3 is built from 13 residues.

This rearrangement joins TRBV5-1 to TRBJ2-1; 7 nucleotides match TRBD1. The CDR3 totals 14 residues. Germline trimming cut 3 bases from V and 7 bases from J; bases unmatched to any gene: 7. Per the germline V gene, CDR1 is SGHRS and CDR2 is YFSETQ. As DNA, the CDR3 is TGCGCCAGCAGCTCTCGGGACAGAGAAAATGAGCAGTTCTTC. This codes for CASSSRDRENEQFF.

This clone was picked up a small number of times. The chain employs TRBV19 and TRBJ1-6; D unclear. CDR1 and CDR2 from the germline V gene are LNHDA and SQIVND (reference sequence). Trimming removed 0 bases at V and 7 bases at J, with 4 bases between. The CDR3 runs to 13 residues. The CDR3 nucleotides are TGTGCCAGTAGTATAGATCGGAATTCACCCCTCCACTTT. It codes for CASSIDRNSPLHF.

The rearrangement links TRBV18 to TRBJ2-7; 8 bases fit TRBD1. Germline lookup yields CDR1 KGHSH and CDR2 LQKENI. Trimming at V came to 6 bases and at J to 6 bases, leaving 10 bases not matched to a gene. The CDR3 is made up of 14 amino acids. The CDR3, as DNA: TGTGCCAGCTCCCCCAAGACAGGGGAGACCGAGCAGTACTTC. This gives the protein CASSPKTGETEQYF. Full variable domain (outside the CDR3, taken from reference TRBV18 and TRBJ2-7): NAGVMQNPRHLVRRRGQEARLRCSPMKGHSHVYWYRQLPEEGLKFMVYLQKENIIDESGMPKERFSAEFPKEGPSILRIQQVVRGDSAAYFCASSPKTGETEQYFGPGTRLTVT.

As concerns this clone: At one end, the junction sequence differs from germline, possibly due to a read error. V usage is TRBV7-2 and J usage is TRBJ1-5; D possibly corresponds to TRBD1 (6 bases). There are 16 residues in the CDR3. Germline loops: CDR1 SGHTA, CDR2 FQGNSA. The CDR3 reads CASSLVDLDSNQPQHF. The CDR3 DNA is TGTGCCAGCAGCTTAGTAGATCTGGACAGCAACCAGCCCCAGCATTTT.

The chain joins TRBV20-1 to TRBJ1-2; TRBD1 is a possible D gene (5 bases). V was shortened by 3 bases and J by 4 bases, with 6 bases between the two germline ends. The CDR3 is 11 amino acids. Germline loops: CDR1 DFQATT, CDR2 SNEGSKA (reference sequence). The CDR3 region is CSASRGYGYTF. DNA for the CDR3: TGCAGTGCTAGTAGGGGCTATGGCTACACCTTC.

This rearrangement joins TRBV7-9 to TRBJ2-5, with a tentative D call TRBD2 (7 bases). The CDR3 sequence is 16 residues long. Germline CDR1 SEHNR, CDR2 FQNEAQ (reference sequence). The V gene lost 5 bases and the J gene lost 7 bases, with 23 bases spanning the gap. The CDR3 sequence is CASSQAAGAGRGTQYF. The CDR3 bases are TGTGCCAGCAGCCAGGCGGCGGGGGCTGGTCGGGGGACCCAGTACTTC.

This clone appeared a few times. This chain connects TRBV25-1 to TRBJ1-2, with 8 bases fitting TRBD1. The CDR3 is 13 residues long. The ends lost 5 bases at V and 8 bases at J; junction bases unmatched: 7. CDR1 and CDR2 from the germline V gene are MGHDK and SYGVNS. CDR3 in DNA: TGTGCCAGCAGTACAGGGACAGGAGGGGGCTACACCTTC. Its protein is CASSTGTGGGYTF.

This rearrangement joins TRBV7-3 to TRBJ2-5; 10 nucleotides align to TRBD2. The CDR3 sequence is 16 residues long. Germline CDR1 is SGHTA and CDR2 is FQGTGA. With 0 bases clipped from V and 5 bases from J, the junction kept 6 bases outside the gene matches. This chain's CDR3 is CASSLTKAGGRETQYF. CDR3 DNA: TGTGCCAGCAGCTTAACGAAAGCGGGGGGGCGTGAGACCCAGTACTTC. Together with reference TRBV7-3 and TRBJ2-5, the CDR3 gives the full variable domain: GAGVSQTPSNKVTEKGKYVELRCDPISGHTALYWYRQSLGQGPEFLIYFQGTGAADDSGLPNDRFFAVRPEGSVSTLKIQRTERGDSAVYLCASSLTKAGGRETQYFGPGTRLLVL.

The rearrangement joins TRBV5-1 to TRBJ2-7, with 9 positions matching TRBD1. The germline V gene has CDR1 SGHRS and CDR2 YFSETQ. This CDR3 comprises 14 residues. V lost 2 bases to trimming and J lost 3 bases; unmatched junction nucleotides: 3. The CDR3 DNA sequence: TGCGCCAGCAGCTTTCGACAGGGGGACTACGAGCAGTACTTC. Encoded protein: CASSFRQGDYEQYF.

This chain uses TRBV10-3 with TRBJ2-7, with 12 positions matching TRBD1. The V gene end was trimmed by 4 bases and the J gene end by 6 bases; junction bases not matched to a gene: 4. Germline loops: CDR1 ENHRY, CDR2 SYGVKD. CDR3 length: 14 amino acids. The CDR3 loop is CAISVGQGASEQYF. CDR3 nucleotides: TGTGCCATCAGTGTGGGACAGGGGGCGTCCGAGCAGTACTTC.

This clone appeared a few times. The rearrangement joins TRBV19 to TRBJ2-3; 11 bases fit TRBD1. The J segment lost 9 bases and the V segment lost 6 bases, leaving 8 bases of the junction unmatched. The CDR3 spans 14 residues. CDR1 and CDR2 from the germline V gene are LNHDA and SQIVND (reference sequence). CDR3 loop: CASRVDRGQGTQYF. The CDR3 region has the DNA TGTGCCAGTAGGGTGGACAGGGGGCAGGGAACGCAGTATTTT.